A single sample gave rise to the 16 T cell receptor beta chains below, sequenced in a study of CXCR3-negative and CXCR3-positive naive CD8 T cells. The authors prepared UMI-labeled TRB cDNA libraries by 5' RACE. TCRdb re-analyzed the 5' RACE reads; it lists each CDR3 protein once, without DNA. The record lists under 75,000 distinct CDR3 sequences, of which the ten most abundant hold about 0.84%. Study-wide results and caveats: CXCR3-negative naive cells had less hydrophobic TRB CDR3s than did CXCR3-positive naive cells.

For these receptors, no antigen is known. The material sequenced was naive CXCR3+ CD8+ T cells from blood. Subset defined: CD45RO-CCR7+CD27+CD95- naive CD8+ T cells expressing CXCR3 (TNR3+). The origin of the receptors is a human donor in good health. Some clones in this sample may be carry-over from other donors' samples.

The rearrangement uses TRBV7-9 and TRBJ1-2; TCRdb indicates TRBD1, and absent DNA this call remains unverified. Germline CDR1 and CDR2: SEHNR and FQNEAQ (reference sequence). This CDR3 comprises 14 residues. The CDR3 sequence is CASKKGPLDYGYTF.

V usage is TRBV29-1 and J usage is TRBJ1-2; TCRdb indicates TRBD1, and absent DNA this call remains unverified. The germline V gene has CDR1 SQVTM and CDR2 ANQGSEA. This CDR3 is 13 amino acids long. This CDR3 is CSVLTDRDEGYTF.

The chain carries TRBV7-9 and TRBJ2-3; TCRdb reports TRBD2, a call that lacks DNA to check it against. There are 16 residues in the CDR3. Germline V lookup: CDR1 SEHNR, CDR2 FQNEAQ (reference sequence). This CDR3 reads CASSWTSGGASDTQYF.

This chain links TRBV6-2 or TRBV6-3 with TRBJ2-7; TCRdb names TRBD1, which stays unverified in the absence of DNA. The CDR3 extends over 15 amino acids. Per germline, CDR1 MNHEY and CDR2 SVGEGT. The CDR3 loop is CASSSQTGSSREQYF.

The V call is TRBV6-2 or TRBV6-3, the J call TRBJ2-3; TCRdb lists TRBD2, though no DNA is available to test this call. The CDR3 loop spans 17 amino acids. Germline V gene data show CDR1 as MNHEY and CDR2 as SVGEGT. CDR3 amino acids: CASSYHLAGGPTDTQYF.

This sequence joins TRBV6-1 and TRBJ1-5; with no DNA, the TCRdb D assignment of TRBD1 cannot be verified. The CDR3 totals 15 residues. From germline, CDR1 is MNHNS and CDR2 SASEGT. The CDR3 is CASSEAGTNNQPQHF.

The gene calls are TRBV4-3 and TRBJ1-5. Germline CDR1 and CDR2: LGHNA and YSLEER. This CDR3 comprises 15 residues. The chain's CDR3 is CASSQERGHNQPQHF.

The chain recombines TRBV7-9 with TRBJ2-1; TCRdb calls TRBD1, which cannot be checked without DNA. Germline V CDR1 and CDR2: SEHNR, FQNEAQ (reference sequence). This CDR3 region has 14 residues. The CDR3 protein is CATTSSRFTREQFF.

This chain joins TRBV20-1 and TRBJ2-1. Germline CDR1 reads DFQATT; CDR2 reads SNEGSKA (reference sequence). This CDR3 region has 11 residues. This CDR3 reads CSASFGDEQFF.

The rearrangement links TRBV7-3 to TRBJ2-2. This CDR3 region has 14 residues. Per the germline V gene, CDR1 is SGHTA and CDR2 is FQGTGA. This CDR3 reads CASSLGVGTGELFF. Drawing the rest from reference TRBV7-3 and TRBJ2-2, the complete variable domain is GAGVSQTPSNKVTEKGKYVELRCDPISGHTALYWYRQSLGQGPEFLIYFQGTGAADDSGLPNDRFFAVRPEGSVSTLKIQRTERGDSAVYLCASSLGVGTGELFFGEGSRLTVL.

The rearrangement links TRBV7-8 to TRBJ1-1; lacking DNA, the TRBD1 call made by TCRdb goes unchecked. CDR1 and CDR2 from the germline V gene are SGHVS and FQNEAQ. The CDR3 consists of 15 residues. This CDR3 reads CASSSGVQGDTEAFF.

The CDR3 protein is CSARDSTDGNTEAFF. This chain uses TRBV20-1 with TRBJ1-1. The length of the CDR3 is 15 residues. Germline V CDR1 and CDR2: DFQATT, SNEGSKA (reference sequence).

The chain is built from TRBV12-3 or TRBV12-4 and TRBJ2-7. This CDR3 region has 12 residues. The chain's CDR3 is CASSQGAYEQYF.

This chain links TRBV7-9 with TRBJ2-7; as DNA is missing, the TRBD1 call by TCRdb cannot be tested. The CDR3 has 16 amino acids. The germline V gene has CDR1 SEHNR and CDR2 FQNEAQ (reference sequence). CDR3: CASSLFRGRSSYEQYF.

V gene TRBV5-1 combines with J gene TRBJ1-1. Germline values: CDR1 SGHRS, CDR2 YFSETQ. The CDR3 runs to 14 residues. The CDR3 here is CASSYPAMNTEAFF.

V is TRBV29-1 and J is TRBJ2-2; with no DNA, the TCRdb D assignment of TRBD1 cannot be verified. Germline loops: CDR1 SQVTM, CDR2 ANQGSEA. The CDR3 runs 14 residues. The CDR3 reads CSGSGTGVTGEMFF.